Following are 18 T cell receptor beta chains from one sample sequenced in a study of shared clonotypes between healthy human individuals. TCRdb keeps only in-frame clones here, not all; method: immunoSEQ multiplex PCR. The sample carries about 640,000 clones, approximately 79% recorded once. Sequencing was carried out using memory CD4+ T cells sorted from blood. The subset here: CD45RA-negative fraction. These receptors originate from a woman aged 25 to 45 in good health.

The chain recombines TRBV5-1 with TRBJ2-1, with 9 nucleotides matching TRBD1. Germline lookup yields CDR1 SGHRS and CDR2 YFSETQ. This CDR3 is built from 15 residues. V lost 5 bases to trimming and J lost 7 bases; unmatched junction nucleotides: 10. The CDR3 loop is CASSPGDRDMNEQFF. The CDR3 nucleotides read TGCGCCAGCAGTCCGGGGGACAGGGATATGAATGAGCAGTTCTTC. Full variable domain (rest looked up from reference TRBV5-1 and TRBJ2-1): KAGVTQTPRYLIKTRGQQVTLSCSPISGHRSVSWYQQTPGQGLQFLFEYFSETQRNKGNFPGRFSGRQFSNSRSEMNVSTLELGDSALYLCASSPGDRDMNEQFFGPGTRLTVL.

The rearrangement uses TRBV27 and TRBJ2-1; 11 bases are shared with TRBD1. The CDR3 totals 15 residues. CDR1 MNHEY and CDR2 SMNVEV come from the germline V gene (reference sequence). J lost 8 bases, V lost 5 bases, and 8 bases had no gene match. The CDR3 sequence: CASSPDRGLLHEQFF. CDR3 nucleotide sequence: TGTGCCAGCAGTCCGGACAGGGGGCTATTGCATGAGCAGTTCTTC.

V usage is TRBV6-6 and J usage is TRBJ2-5; D might be TRBD1 or TRBD2, each matching 5 bases. Per the germline V gene, CDR1 is MNHNY and CDR2 is SVGAGI (reference sequence). The CDR3 covers 15 residues. Between the trimmed V and J ends, which lost 7 bases and 3 bases, there was a span of 18 bases. CDR3: CASNMRDAQKETQYF. CDR3 bases: TGTGCCAGCAACATGAGGGACGCCCAGAAAGAGACCCAGTACTTC.

V usage is TRBV27 and J usage is TRBJ2-7; a possible D gene is TRBD1 (5 bases). Trimming removed 1 base at V and 7 bases at J, with 14 bases between. The CDR3 sequence is 14 residues long. In germline, CDR1 is MNHEY, CDR2 SMNVEV (reference sequence). The CDR3 reads CASSLYNRPGEQYF. CDR3 DNA: TGTGCCAGCAGTTTATATAACAGGCCCGGGGAGCAGTACTTC.

The chain couples TRBV5-4 to TRBJ1-2, with no clear D. This CDR3 comprises 18 residues. V was clipped by 0 bases and J by 4 bases, with 22 bases between them. CDR1 and CDR2 (germline): SGHNT, YYREEE (reference sequence). The CDR3 sequence: CASSLVARARGNFYGYTF. In DNA, the CDR3 is TGTGCCAGCAGCTTGGTTGCGCGCGCCCGTGGGAACTTCTATGGCTACACCTTC.

This clone was seen only once. V gene TRBV18 combines with J gene TRBJ2-3, with 7 bases that match TRBD1. Germline trimming cut 2 bases from V and 6 bases from J; bases unmatched to any gene: 5. Germline assignment: CDR1 KGHSH and CDR2 LQKENI. The CDR3 extends over 14 amino acids. CDR3 in amino acids: CASSPRGLGDTQYF. The CDR3 region has the DNA TGTGCCAGCTCACCAAGGGGGCTCGGCGATACGCAGTATTTT.

The chain recombines TRBV5-1 with TRBJ1-1; D perhaps matches TRBD1 (5 bases). The V gene's germline CDR1 is SGHRS and CDR2 YFSETQ. The V and J ends lost 0 bases and 11 bases respectively, with 14 bases between them. The CDR3 runs to 13 residues. The CDR3 DNA sequence: TGCGCCAGCAGCTTGGGACAGAGCCCCGAGGCTTTCTTT. Translation: CASSLGQSPEAFF.

The chain couples TRBV5-1 to TRBJ1-1; tentatively, D is TRBD1 (6 bases). Trimming took off 4 bases at V and 5 bases at J, with 15 bases between the two ends. Germline assignment: CDR1 SGHRS and CDR2 YFSETQ. This CDR3 has 14 amino acids. The CDR3 coding sequence is TGCGCCAGCAGCGGGACCGGGACAACGACTGAAGCTTTCTTT. Protein: CASSGTGTTTEAFF.

The chain uses TRBV15 and TRBJ2-7, with D hard to call. Per the germline V gene, CDR1 is LNHNV and CDR2 is YYDKDF (reference sequence). V lost 0 bases and J 7 bases, leaving 16 bases between the germline ends. CDR3 length: 15 amino acids. As DNA, the CDR3 is TGTGCCACCAGCAGAGAGAGTAGTGGGTATCAAGAGCAGTACTTC. Amino acid sequence: CATSRESSGYQEQYF. The complete variable domain, with remaining parts taken from reference TRBV15 and TRBJ2-7, reads DAMVIQNPRYQVTQFGKPVTLSCSQTLNHNVMYWYQQKSSQAPKLLFHYYDKDFNNEADTPDNFQSRRPNTSFCFLDIRSPGLGDTAMYLCATSRESSGYQEQYFGPGTRLTVT.

This clone was counted a few times. Other DNA sequences of this sample code for an identical CDR3. The chain employs TRBV28 and TRBJ2-7; 11 nucleotides align to TRBD2. This CDR3 comprises 13 residues. From germline, CDR1 is MDHEN and CDR2 SYDVKM. With V trimmed by 6 bases and J by 4 bases, 2 bases remained unmatched. DNA for the CDR3: TGTGCCAGCAGGACTAGCGGGGCATACGAGCAGTACTTC. Amino acids: CASRTSGAYEQYF.

The J gene is TRBJ2-7, the V gene TRBV11-3; no clear D gene. V was pared by 5 bases and J by 2 bases, with 13 bases between. CDR1 is SGHNT and CDR2 is YENEEA in the germline V gene. The length of the CDR3 is 14 residues. As DNA, the CDR3 is TGTGCCAGCAGCCCGGACCCTACAACCTACGAGCAGTACTTC. Translating it yields CASSPDPTTYEQYF. Combining the CDR3 with reference TRBV11-3 and TRBJ2-7 gives the whole variable domain EAGVVQSPRYKIIEKKQPVAFWCNPISGHNTLYWYLQNLGQGPELLIRYENEEAVDDSQLPKDRFSAERLKGVDSTLKIQPAELGDSAVYLCASSPDPTTYEQYFGPGTRLTVT.

CDR3 in amino acids: CASSPGGVGSYEQYF. In DNA form, the CDR3 reads TGTGCCAGCAGCCCAGGGGGAGTGGGCTCCTACGAGCAGTACTTC. The gene calls are TRBV28 and TRBJ2-7, with TRBD1 identical over 7 bases. Per germline, CDR1 MDHEN and CDR2 SYDVKM. The CDR3 length is 15 residues. V was clipped by 6 bases and J by 0 bases; unmatched bases: 8.

The J gene is TRBJ2-1, the V gene TRBV6-1, with D tentatively TRBD1 or TRBD2 (6 bases each). V lost 3 bases, J lost 0 bases, and 9 bases lay in between. The CDR3 contains 15 residues. Germline V lookup: CDR1 MNHNS, CDR2 SASEGT. CDR3 protein: CASSEGGDSYNEQFF. CDR3 sequence (DNA): TGTGCCAGCAGTGAGGGGGGCGACTCCTACAATGAGCAGTTCTTC.

The rearrangement links TRBV10-3 to TRBJ2-7, with D tentatively TRBD2 (5 bases). CDR1 ENHRY and CDR2 SYGVKD come from the germline V gene. V shed 2 bases and J shed 6 bases, with 14 bases lying between them. The CDR3 is 14 residues long. CDR3 region: CAISERVDSGEQYF. The CDR3 coding sequence is TGTGCCATCAGTGAGCGGGTGGACTCGGGCGAGCAGTACTTC.

The J gene is TRBJ2-3, the V gene TRBV18; 10 nucleotides agree with TRBD1. Per germline, CDR1 KGHSH and CDR2 LQKENI. CDR3 length: 16 residues. Losses at the gene ends were 3 bases for V and 3 bases for J; bases not matched to a gene: 6. CDR3 DNA: TGTGCCAGCTCACCCCGACAGGGGGCAGGGACAGATACGCAGTATTTT. This sequence encodes CASSPRQGAGTDTQYF.

There are a few counts of this clone. The same CDR3 arises from other DNA sequences in this sample as well. The rearrangement uses TRBV5-1 and TRBJ2-1, with 8 bases matching TRBD1. Germline trimming cut 3 bases from V and 0 bases from J; bases unmatched to any gene: 2. The germline V gene has CDR1 SGHRS and CDR2 YFSETQ. The CDR3 runs to 15 residues. The CDR3 DNA sequence: TGCGCCAGCAGCTGGGACAGGAGCTCCTACAATGAGCAGTTCTTC. This gives the protein CASSWDRSSYNEQFF.

The chain uses TRBV15 and TRBJ2-6, with TRBD1 matching over 9 bases. Per the germline V gene, CDR1 is LNHNV and CDR2 is YYDKDF (reference sequence). There are 17 residues in the CDR3. Trimming took 3 bases from V and 4 from J; bases not matched to a gene: 7. The CDR3 protein is CATSRDRGFAGANVLTF. For the CDR3, the DNA is TGTGCCACCAGCAGGGACAGGGGATTCGCGGGGGCCAACGTCCTGACTTTC.

The rearrangement joins TRBV4-1 to TRBJ2-7, with 7 positions matching TRBD1. The CDR3 contains 14 residues. Germline values: CDR1 MGHRA, CDR2 YSYEKL. Trimming cost V 3 bases and J 4 bases; bases outside gene matches: 6. Written as DNA, the CDR3 is TGCGCCAGCAGCCAGCACAGGACAGGTTACGAGCAGTACTTC. Its protein product is CASSQHRTGYEQYF.